The 32 T cell receptor beta chains listed next were all sequenced from one sample in a study of OX40 agonist ivuxolimab in advanced cancers. Some clones are missing from TCRdb's copy, which holds only in-frame ones; the method was immunoSEQ multiplex PCR. The repertoire has tens of thousands of clones, roughly 84% of them found once; the top ten carry over 0.25%. This sample comprised CD4+ or CD8+ T cells sorted from blood, obtained in a trial of the OX40 agonist ivuxolimab. These receptors all stem from an adult with an advanced solid tumor such as melanoma, head and neck, liver or kidney cancer.

The chain has TRBV18 and TRBJ1-2, with no clear D. The CDR3 contains 13 residues. V lost 3 bases and J lost 4, with 9 bases in between. The germline V gene encodes CDR1 KGHSH and CDR2 LQKENI. The CDR3: CASSPESRYGYTF. The CDR3 nucleotides are TGTGCCAGCTCACCCGAGAGCCGCTATGGCTACACCTTC. Drawing the rest from reference TRBV18 and TRBJ1-2, the complete variable domain is NAGVMQNPRHLVRRRGQEARLRCSPMKGHSHVYWYRQLPEEGLKFMVYLQKENIIDESGMPKERFSAEFPKEGPSILRIQQVVRGDSAAYFCASSPESRYGYTFGSGTRLTVV.

The chain combines TRBV2 with TRBJ2-4, with 7 bases fitting TRBD1. Germline-derived CDR1 and CDR2 are SNHLY and FYNNEI. V was pared by 8 bases and J by 7 bases, with 17 bases of the junction left unmatched. The CDR3 covers 16 residues. CDR3 DNA sequence: TGTGCCAGCGTCGGAGGTTACTTAGGGGGCGCGAACATTCAGTACTTC. Its translation: CASVGGYLGGANIQYF.

V is TRBV28 and J is TRBJ2-3, with TRBD1 matching 9 bases. The CDR3 totals 14 residues. Trimming cost V 5 bases and J 5 bases; bases outside gene matches: 5. Per germline, CDR1 MDHEN and CDR2 SYDVKM. The CDR3 nucleotides are TGTGCCAGCAGTGGGGACAGGGTCCGAGATACGCAGTATTTT. As protein: CASSGDRVRDTQYF.

This CDR3 reads CASSRRGYEQYF. The DNA of the CDR3 is TGTGCCAGCAGCCGCAGGGGGTACGAGCAGTACTTC. The chain carries TRBV7-9 and TRBJ2-7, with 7 bases matching TRBD1. The CDR3 sequence is 12 residues long. Losses at the gene ends were 5 bases for V and 4 bases for J; bases not matched to a gene: 2. Germline V lookup: CDR1 SEHNR, CDR2 FQNEAQ (reference sequence). Looking up the rest from reference TRBV7-9 and TRBJ2-7 gives the full variable domain: DTGVSQNPRHKITKRGQNVTFRCDPISEHNRLYWYRQTLGQGPEFLTYFQNEAQLEKSRLLSDRFSAERPKGSFSTLEIQRTEQGDSAMYLCASSRRGYEQYFGPGTRLTVT.

The chain links TRBV5-6 to TRBJ1-3; D unresolved. The CDR3 covers 11 residues. The V gene lost 3 bases and the J gene lost 4 bases, with 2 bases spanning the gap. Germline V gives CDR1 SGHDT, CDR2 YYEEEE. The CDR3 loop reads CASSWGNTIYF. As DNA, the CDR3 is TGTGCCAGCAGCTGGGGAAACACCATATATTTT.

V gene TRBV6-5 combines with J gene TRBJ1-2; D is unclear. V lost 0 bases, J lost 7 bases, and 9 bases lay in between. The CDR3 has 13 residues. Germline assignment: CDR1 MNHEY and CDR2 SVGAGI. As DNA, the CDR3 is TGTGCCAGCAGTTACTCAGGCGGGTCTGGCTACACCTTC. Translation gives CASSYSGGSGYTF.

The sample holds one count of this clone. The chain joins TRBV6-5 to TRBJ2-3, with 7 bases identical to TRBD2. Looked up from germline, CDR1 is MNHEY and CDR2 is SVGAGI. The CDR3 runs 15 residues. The ends lost 5 bases at V and 5 bases at J; junction bases unmatched: 10. Here the CDR3 reads CASSLRTSGRDTQYF. As DNA, the CDR3 is TGTGCCAGCAGTCTACGGACTAGTGGAAGAGATACGCAGTATTTT.

This chain joins TRBV11-1 and TRBJ1-1; 7 bases line up with TRBD1. Germline lookup yields CDR1 SGHAT and CDR2 FQDESV (reference sequence). V lost 5 bases and J lost 7; bases outside the gene matches: 4. The CDR3 consists of 12 residues. This CDR3 reads CASSTGTVEAFF. DNA of the CDR3: TGTGCCAGCAGCACGGGGACAGTTGAAGCTTTCTTT.

This chain joins TRBV5-5 and TRBJ1-6; D perhaps matches TRBD1 (5 bases). V gave up 2 bases and J gave up 7 bases, with 10 bases separating them. CDR3 length: 14 amino acids. Germline CDR1 and CDR2: SGHKS and YYEKEE (reference sequence). The CDR3, as DNA: TGTGCCAGCAGCTTCGGCAGGGTGAATTCACCCCTCCACTTT. Residues: CASSFGRVNSPLHF.

The chain joins TRBV7-9 to TRBJ2-4, with 9 bases fitting TRBD1. The V gene end was trimmed by 3 bases and the J gene end by 11 bases; junction bases not matched to a gene: 11. The CDR3 totals 15 residues. Germline-derived CDR1 and CDR2 are SEHNR and FQNEAQ (reference sequence). CDR3 sequence (DNA): TGTGCCAGCAGCTTGGATCAGGACAGGGGTTTGGTTCAGTACTTC. This gives the protein CASSLDQDRGLVQYF.

The rearrangement joins TRBV7-2 to TRBJ1-3; TRBD1 agrees at 10 bases. Germline CDR1 and CDR2: SGHTA and FQGNSA. V lost 1 base to trimming and J lost 4 bases; unmatched junction nucleotides: 4. The CDR3 contains 16 residues. Here the CDR3 DNA reads TGTGCCAGCAGCTTAGTGGCGACAGGGGGCGGAAACACCATATATTTT. This sequence encodes CASSLVATGGGNTIYF.

The CDR3 here is CASAPGVGDTQYF. The CDR3 bases are TGTGCTAGTGCCCCGGGGGTTGGGGATACGCAGTATTTT. V usage is TRBV12-5 and J usage is TRBJ2-3, with a possible D match to TRBD2 (6 bases). The CDR3 consists of 13 residues. Germline CDR1 is LGHNT and CDR2 is FRNRAP. The V and J ends lost 7 bases and 6 bases respectively, with 14 bases between them. The full variable domain, its missing parts supplied by reference TRBV12-5 and TRBJ2-3, is DARVTQTPRHKVTEMGQEVTMRCQPILGHNTVFWYRQTMMQGLELLAYFRNRAPLDDSGMPKDRFSAEMPDATLATLKIQPSEPRDSAVYFCASAPGVGDTQYFGPGTRLTVL.

The rearrangement links TRBV5-4 to TRBJ1-4, with 7 bases identical to TRBD1. Germline assignment: CDR1 SGHNT and CDR2 YYREEE (reference sequence). The CDR3 contains 14 residues. V dropped 3 bases and J dropped 7; count of bases not matched to a gene: 6. CDR3 bases: TGTGCCAGCAGCTCGACAGGGTCGTCTGAAAAACTGTTTTTT. This gives the protein CASSSTGSSEKLFF.

V is TRBV18 and J is TRBJ1-1; 9 nucleotides align to TRBD1. The CDR3 covers 16 residues. Trimming at V came to 3 bases and at J to 0 bases, leaving 5 bases not matched to a gene. CDR1 is KGHSH and CDR2 is LQKENI in the germline V gene. Here the CDR3 reads CASSPSGTGMNTEAFF. The CDR3 region has the DNA TGTGCCAGCTCACCCTCCGGGACAGGGATGAACACTGAAGCTTTCTTT.

The rearrangement joins TRBV28 to TRBJ1-1, with TRBD1 matching over 7 bases. Germline lookup yields CDR1 MDHEN and CDR2 SYDVKM. The CDR3 loop spans 16 amino acids. Germline trimming cut 4 bases from V and 0 bases from J; bases unmatched to any gene: 8. CDR3 coding DNA: TGTGCCAGCAGTTGGCGCCAGGGGGTCCTGAACACTGAAGCTTTCTTT. This encodes CASSWRQGVLNTEAFF.

In regard to this clone: Other nucleotide sequences from this sample produce the same CDR3. The CDR3 nucleotides are TGTGCCAGCAGTTACTCGATGAACACTGAAGCTTTCTTT. Translation: CASSYSMNTEAFF. The V gene is TRBV6-5, the J gene TRBJ1-1; D call uncertain. V was clipped by 0 bases and J by 0 bases, with 2 bases between them. This CDR3 spans 13 amino acids. Germline values: CDR1 MNHEY, CDR2 SVGAGI.

The chain combines TRBV14 with TRBJ2-4; D is undetermined. Germline V CDR1 and CDR2: SGHDN, FVKESK. The CDR3 covers 13 residues. Trimming pared 1 base from V and 7 bases from J, leaving 8 bases between. The CDR3: CASSQGLNNIQYF. DNA of the CDR3: TGTGCCAGCAGCCAAGGGCTCAATAACATTCAGTACTTC.

The gene calls are TRBV7-8 and TRBJ2-3, with D perhaps TRBD1 or TRBD2 (5 bases each). Germline V CDR1 and CDR2: SGHVS, FQNEAQ. The length of the CDR3 is 13 residues. The V end was cut by 1 base, the J end by 6 bases, with 8 bases between. The CDR3 is CASSLGWGDTQYF. The CDR3 bases are TGTGCCAGCAGCTTAGGTTGGGGGGATACGCAGTATTTT. Using reference TRBV7-8 and TRBJ2-3 for the parts outside the CDR3, the full variable domain is GAGVSQSPRYKVAKRGQDVALRCDPISGHVSLFWYQQALGQGPEFLTYFQNEAQLDKSGLPSDRFFAERPEGSVSTLKIQRTQQEDSAVYLCASSLGWGDTQYFGPGTRLTVL.

This sequence joins TRBV6-1 and TRBJ1-1; D unclear. V lost 7 bases to trimming and J lost 8 bases, with 11 bases between them. This CDR3 has 11 amino acids. Per the germline V gene, CDR1 is MNHNS and CDR2 is SASEGT. CDR3: CASTRGTEAFF. The DNA of the CDR3 is TGTGCCAGCACGCGGGGTACGGAAGCTTTCTTT.

This sequence joins TRBV6-5 and TRBJ1-2, with D perhaps matching TRBD1 (6 bases). CDR1 and CDR2 from the germline V gene are MNHEY and SVGAGI. Trimming took 10 bases from V and 4 from J, leaving 10 bases between them. This CDR3 is built from 11 residues. In DNA, the CDR3 is TGTGCCACCAGGGGTAGCTATGGCTACACCTTC. This translates into CATRGSYGYTF.

This chain joins TRBV28 and TRBJ1-1; no reliable D call. The CDR3 spans 12 residues. V lost 6 bases and J 1 base, leaving 6 bases between the germline ends. Germline CDR1 and CDR2: MDHEN and SYDVKM. The CDR3, as DNA: TGTGCCAGCAGCTGGGAGAACACTGAAGCTTTCTTT. Protein sequence: CASSWENTEAFF. The complete variable domain, with remaining parts taken from reference TRBV28 and TRBJ1-1, reads DVKVTQSSRYLVKRTGEKVFLECVQDMDHENMFWYRQDPGLGLRLIYFSYDVKMKEKGDIPEGYSVSREKKERFSLILESASTNQTSMYLCASSWENTEAFFGQGTRLTVV.

This sequence joins TRBV6-1 and TRBJ2-7, with D possibly TRBD2 on 6 matching bases. The length of the CDR3 is 12 residues. The V gene's germline CDR1 is MNHNS and CDR2 SASEGT. The V and J ends lost 8 bases and 0 bases respectively, with 8 bases between them. The CDR3 DNA sequence: TGTGCCAGCGGGACTCCCTCCTACGAGCAGTACGTC. Its translation: CASGTPSYEQYV.

The CDR3 DNA reads as TGTGCCAGCAGCAAAGGGAGGAAGCGGGAGCAGTTCTTC. The encoded protein is CASSKGRKREQFF. J is TRBJ2-1 and V is TRBV21-1; TRBD2 is the table's D call and was not checked against the DNA. TRBV21-1 is listed as a pseudogene. This CDR3 has 13 residues.

This clone was seen more than once but under ten times. The V and J genes are TRBV29-1 and TRBJ1-3; 10 bases fit TRBD1. V shed 5 bases, J shed 2 bases, and the junction held 15 bases outside the gene matches. CDR1 SQVTM and CDR2 ANQGSEA come from the germline V gene. This CDR3 spans 18 amino acids. CDR3 in amino acids: CSVWLRQGAGTTGNTIYF. CDR3 DNA: TGCAGCGTTTGGCTAAGACAGGGGGCAGGGACAACTGGAAACACCATATATTTT.

V and J are TRBV15 and TRBJ1-1, with D perhaps matching TRBD1 (5 bases). The CDR3 consists of 15 residues. V lost 0 bases to trimming and J lost 2 bases, with 10 bases between them. In germline, CDR1 is LNHNV, CDR2 YYDKDF (reference sequence). The CDR3 spells CATSRDRGVNTEAFF. The CDR3 DNA follows: TGTGCCACCAGCAGAGATCGGGGGGTCAACACTGAAGCTTTCTTT.

This clone was detected once. This chain links TRBV6-4 with TRBJ2-2, with TRBD1 matching 7 bases. J was trimmed by 5 bases and V by 7 bases; bases with no gene match: 7. The CDR3 loop spans 14 amino acids. Germline V gene sequence: CDR1 MRHNA, CDR2 SNTAGT. The CDR3 bases are TGTGCCAGCACCCGGGACAGTACGACCGGGGAGCTGTTTTTT. It encodes CASTRDSTTGELFF.

The rearrangement uses TRBV19 and TRBJ2-5; TRBD1 matches 8 bases. The CDR3 loop spans 14 amino acids. With 5 bases clipped from V and 7 bases from J, the junction kept 9 bases outside the gene matches. The germline V gene encodes CDR1 LNHDA and CDR2 SQIVND (reference sequence). The CDR3 coding sequence is TGTGCCAGTAGTCGGACAGGGACCGACGTGACCCAGTACTTC. As protein: CASSRTGTDVTQYF.

The chain carries TRBV6-5 and TRBJ1-1, with a weak D call TRBD1 (5 bases). There are 14 residues in the CDR3. V was trimmed by 4 bases and J by 4 bases, leaving 13 bases between them. The germline V gene encodes CDR1 MNHEY and CDR2 SVGAGI. CDR3 loop: CASSSSHGGTEAFF. In DNA, the CDR3 is TGTGCCAGCAGTTCCTCCCACGGGGGCACTGAAGCTTTCTTT.

The rearrangement uses TRBV2 and TRBJ2-3; 7 bases line up with TRBD1. The ends lost 9 bases at V and 0 bases at J; junction bases unmatched: 3. The germline CDR1 and CDR2 sequences are SNHLY and FYNNEI. CDR3 size: 13 residues. The CDR3 is CARQGSSTDTQYF. The CDR3 DNA reads TGTGCCAGACAGGGGTCTAGCACAGATACGCAGTATTTT.

The rearrangement joins TRBV6-5 to TRBJ2-5; D is possibly TRBD2 (6 bases). V was shortened by 10 bases and J by 5 bases, with 20 bases between the two germline ends. Germline CDR1 reads MNHEY; CDR2 reads SVGAGI. The CDR3 sequence is 14 residues long. CDR3: CATHSSGPRETQYF. The CDR3 bases are TGTGCCACCCACTCGAGCGGGCCCAGGGAGACCCAGTACTTC.

The chain is built from TRBV2 and TRBJ2-4, with 10 positions matching TRBD1. Trimming removed 7 bases from V and 0 bases from J; junction bases left unmatched: 3. Per germline, CDR1 SNHLY and CDR2 FYNNEI. The CDR3 length is 15 residues. In DNA, the CDR3 is TGTGCCAGCACCGGACAGGGGGTAGCCAAAAACATTCAGTACTTC. Protein product: CASTGQGVAKNIQYF.

This clone has only one observation. The chain combines TRBV2 with TRBJ2-5, with a tentative D call TRBD2 (5 bases). V was pared by 6 bases and J by 5 bases, with 16 bases between. Germline loops: CDR1 SNHLY, CDR2 FYNNEI. The length of the CDR3 is 14 residues. CDR3 residues: CASRREWQAETQYF. As DNA, the CDR3 is TGTGCCAGCAGGAGGGAGTGGCAAGCGGAGACCCAGTACTTC.